The 27 T cell receptor beta chains presented below share a single source sample, sequenced in a study of shared clonotypes between healthy human individuals. Generated by immunoSEQ multiplex PCR, the TCRdb table keeps only in-frame clones and is missing some. There are about 640,000 clones in the sample; less than 80% occur only once, and under 2% lies in the top ten. The sequencing input was memory CD4+ T cells sorted from blood. Regarding subset: CD45RA-negative fraction. These receptors all stem from a woman in her twenties or thirties in good health.

The chain employs TRBV30 and TRBJ2-5; D is possibly TRBD1 or TRBD2 (6 bases each). Germline V gene data show CDR1 as GTSNPN and CDR2 as SVGIG (reference sequence). The CDR3 spans 12 residues. V was pared by 1 base and J by 11 bases, with 14 bases between. The CDR3 DNA sequence: TGTGCCTGGAGTGGGGGGGCGTCGGAGCAGTACTTC. Protein product: CAWSGGASEQYF.

This clone was counted once. The V gene is TRBV18, the J gene TRBJ2-3; TRBD2 matches 7 bases. Germline V gives CDR1 KGHSH, CDR2 LQKENI. This CDR3 contains 15 residues. The J segment lost 11 bases and the V segment lost 3 bases, leaving 14 bases of the junction unmatched. The CDR3 DNA reads TGTGCCAGCTCACCGCAGCGGGATGCCGTCCGGGAGCAGTATTTT. Translated, it gives CASSPQRDAVREQYF.

The chain carries TRBV7-9 and TRBJ2-7; possible D gene TRBD2, 5 bases. This CDR3 has 15 amino acids. Trimming removed 1 base at V and 6 bases at J, with 16 bases between. From germline, CDR1 is SEHNR and CDR2 FQNEAQ (reference sequence). CDR3 sequence reads: CASSLVQAGGSEQYF. CDR3 DNA sequence: TGTGCCAGCAGCTTAGTCCAGGCGGGCGGGTCCGAGCAGTACTTC.

V usage is TRBV7-2 and J usage is TRBJ1-2; D unclear. With 2 bases removed from V and 6 bases from J, the gap between germline ends came to 13 bases. The CDR3 extends over 14 amino acids. Germline V gene sequence: CDR1 SGHTA, CDR2 FQGNSA. The CDR3 region has the DNA TGTGCCAGCAGCTTAAGAGCGGATCCAAATGGCTACACCTTC. It codes for CASSLRADPNGYTF. Together with reference TRBV7-2 and TRBJ1-2, the CDR3 gives the full variable domain: GAGVSQSPSNKVTEKGKDVELRCDPISGHTALYWYRQSLGQGLEFLIYFQGNSAPDKSGLPSDRFSAERTGGSVSTLTIQRTQQEDSAVYLCASSLRADPNGYTFGSGTRLTVV.

Comments on this clone: Other DNA sequences from this sample encode an identical CDR3 as well. The V call is TRBV11-2, the J call TRBJ2-7; TRBD1 is a possible D gene (5 bases). With 3 bases removed from V and 0 bases from J, the gap between germline ends came to 9 bases. This CDR3 has 14 residues. Per the germline V gene, CDR1 is SGHAT and CDR2 is FQNNGV. The CDR3 DNA sequence: TGTGCCAGCAGCTTGCAGACAGACTCCTACGAGCAGTACTTC. This codes for CASSLQTDSYEQYF.

This chain connects TRBV5-1 to TRBJ1-4; D gene uncertain. Trimming shortened V by 5 bases and J by 4 bases, and 9 bases separated the two germline ends. The CDR3 is made up of 13 amino acids. Per germline, CDR1 SGHRS and CDR2 YFSETQ. CDR3 bases: TGCGCCAGCAGTTCCCAGCTTAATGAAAAACTGTTTTTT. Translation: CASSSQLNEKLFF.

The V gene is TRBV2, the J gene TRBJ2-6, with no clear D. There are 19 residues in the CDR3. The V end was cut by 2 bases, the J end by 0 bases, with 17 bases between. Germline V lookup: CDR1 SNHLY, CDR2 FYNNEI. The CDR3 is CASSENLAGTYSGANVLTF. CDR3 DNA: TGTGCCAGCAGTGAAAACCTTGCAGGAACCTACTCTGGGGCCAACGTCCTGACTTTC.

The V call is TRBV4-2, the J call TRBJ2-4; TRBD1 or TRBD2 may be the D gene (5 bases each). V lost 4 bases and J 4 bases, leaving 14 bases between the germline ends. From germline, CDR1 is LGHNA and CDR2 YNFKEQ. The CDR3 runs to 15 residues. CDR3 loop: CASSLPVGDKNIQYF. In DNA form, the CDR3 reads TGTGCCAGCAGCCTTCCGGTGGGGGATAAAAACATTCAGTACTTC.

This chain's CDR3 is CAVGGYRNQPQHF. The CDR3 DNA follows: TGTGCCGTAGGGGGGTATCGCAATCAGCCCCAGCATTTT. V usage is TRBV6-1 and J usage is TRBJ1-5, with D perhaps matching TRBD1 (6 bases). Trimming took 11 bases from V and 2 from J, leaving 13 bases between them. The CDR3 has 13 residues. The germline CDR1 and CDR2 sequences are MNHNS and SASEGT.

This chain links TRBV5-1 with TRBJ2-1, with 9 bases lining up with TRBD2. Germline V gene lookup returns CDR1 SGHRS and CDR2 YFSETQ. The trim removed 0 bases at V and 5 bases at J, leaving 6 bases unmatched. The CDR3 has 16 amino acids. The CDR3 DNA sequence: TGCGCCAGCAGCTTGGAAGCGGGGGGTTGGAACAATGAGCAGTTCTTC. This encodes CASSLEAGGWNNEQFF.

The J gene is TRBJ2-3, the V gene TRBV19; possibly TRBD1 for D (6 bases). Germline CDR1 is LNHDA and CDR2 is SQIVND (reference sequence). There are 14 residues in the CDR3. Between the trimmed V and J ends, which lost 5 bases and 4 bases, there was a span of 13 bases. DNA of the CDR3: TGTGCCAGTAGTCGGACAGATGGCGCAGATACGCAGTATTTT. Translating it yields CASSRTDGADTQYF.

The V call is TRBV7-3, the J call TRBJ2-5; D is perhaps TRBD2 (5 bases). Germline CDR1 is SGHTA and CDR2 is FQGTGA. Trimming removed 2 bases at V and 0 bases at J, with 7 bases between. The CDR3 loop spans 14 amino acids. The CDR3 sequence is CASSLRDYQETQYF. CDR3 DNA sequence: TGTGCCAGCAGCTTACGGGATTACCAAGAGACCCAGTACTTC.

Here the CDR3 reads CASSELGTVGLSNQPQHF. The CDR3 nucleotides are TGTGCCAGCAGTGAATTAGGGACAGTGGGACTTAGCAATCAGCCCCAGCATTTT. The chain is built from TRBV6-1 and TRBJ1-5; 7 bases align to TRBD1. The length of the CDR3 is 18 residues. Germline CDR1 reads MNHNS; CDR2 reads SASEGT. J gave up 0 bases and V 2 bases, and 10 bases lay outside the gene matches.

Comments on this clone: This may arise from a read error, as a much more abundant clone is one base away. Other DNA sequences in this sample translate to the same CDR3. V usage is TRBV14 and J usage is TRBJ1-1, with unresolved D. V was pared by 0 bases and J by 1 base, with 3 bases between. This CDR3 comprises 13 residues. From germline, CDR1 is SGHDN and CDR2 FVKESK. The CDR3 DNA sequence: TGTGCCAGCAGCCAAGATCGGAACACTGAAGCTTTCTTT. It codes for CASSQDRNTEAFF.

This clone showed up just a few times. The V and J genes are TRBV6-1 and TRBJ1-1, with D perhaps matching TRBD1 (5 bases). The CDR3 covers 14 residues. Germline-derived CDR1 and CDR2 are MNHNS and SASEGT. V dropped 6 bases and J dropped 1 base, with 12 bases sitting between them. The CDR3 region is CASSVRAPNTEAFF. The DNA for the CDR3 is TGTGCCAGCAGCGTCAGGGCCCCGAACACTGAAGCTTTCTTT.

V usage is TRBV12-5 and J usage is TRBJ2-2; TRBD2 agrees at 9 bases. The germline V gene encodes CDR1 LGHNT and CDR2 FRNRAP. Trimming cost V 4 bases and J 5 bases; bases outside gene matches: 8. The CDR3 is 16 residues long. The CDR3: CASGSLSGRGTGELFF. The CDR3 nucleotides are TGTGCTAGTGGTTCCCTTAGCGGGAGAGGGACCGGGGAGCTGTTTTTT.

Worth noting for this clone: Other DNA sequences of this sample code for an identical CDR3. The chain combines TRBV5-1 with TRBJ2-1; 12 bases align to TRBD2. This CDR3 has 16 residues. Germline V gives CDR1 SGHRS, CDR2 YFSETQ. The V segment lost 0 bases and the J segment 6 bases; nucleotides outside the gene matches: 4. For the CDR3, the DNA is TGCGCCAGCAGCTTGGAACCTAGCGGGAGGGCCAATGAGCAGTTCTTC. It specifies CASSLEPSGRANEQFF.

The rearrangement uses TRBV27 and TRBJ2-7, with D maybe TRBD2 (6 bases). This CDR3 is built from 16 residues. Germline loops: CDR1 MNHEY, CDR2 SMNVEV (reference sequence). V was cut by 5 bases and J by 3 bases, with 20 bases left in between. DNA for the CDR3: TGTGCCAGCAGTCCCCCCCGGAGGGCCACCCACTACGAGCAGTACTTC. As protein: CASSPPRRATHYEQYF.

V is TRBV6-5 and J is TRBJ2-5, with a tentative D call TRBD2 (5 bases). Germline lookup yields CDR1 MNHEY and CDR2 SVGAGI. This CDR3 has 13 residues. Trimming removed 5 bases at V and 11 bases at J, with 18 bases between. CDR3 sequence reads: CASSMARRGEQYF. CDR3 coding DNA: TGTGCCAGCAGTATGGCCCGCCGGGGTGAGCAGTACTTC.

This rearrangement joins TRBV18 to TRBJ2-5, with unresolved D. The CDR3 is made up of 15 amino acids. From germline, CDR1 is KGHSH and CDR2 LQKENI. With 3 bases removed from V and 0 bases from J, the gap between germline ends came to 11 bases. The DNA of the CDR3 is TGTGCCAGCTCACCGCCGGTGGAGTACCAAGAGACCCAGTACTTC. Protein product: CASSPPVEYQETQYF.

Comments on this clone: Other DNA sequences in the same sample also yield this CDR3. The chain joins TRBV18 to TRBJ2-5; D uncertain. Germline V gene lookup returns CDR1 KGHSH and CDR2 LQKENI. The germline V and J ends were trimmed by 0 bases and 2 bases, with 4 bases remaining between them. There are 13 residues in the CDR3. Written as DNA, the CDR3 is TGTGCCAGCTCACCACCGTCACAAGAGACCCAGTACTTC. It is translated as CASSPPSQETQYF.

The rearrangement joins TRBV7-9 to TRBJ1-5; D is perhaps TRBD1 (5 bases). Trimming removed 3 bases from V and 6 bases from J, with 15 bases in between. The CDR3 covers 15 residues. CDR1 is SEHNR and CDR2 is FQNEAQ in the germline V gene (reference sequence). Written as DNA, the CDR3 is TGTGCCAGCAGCTTCGGGACCGGACTTCGTCAGCCCCAGCATTTT. Its translation is CASSFGTGLRQPQHF.

The CDR3 is CASSPASGLRNEQFF. The CDR3 coding sequence is TGTGCCAGCTCACCGGCTAGCGGGCTGAGGAATGAGCAGTTCTTC. The rearrangement links TRBV18 to TRBJ2-1; 8 nucleotides align to TRBD2. Losses at the gene ends were 3 bases for V and 7 bases for J; bases not matched to a gene: 8. Germline V gives CDR1 KGHSH, CDR2 LQKENI. The CDR3 sequence is 15 residues long. The full variable domain, its missing parts supplied by reference TRBV18 and TRBJ2-1, is NAGVMQNPRHLVRRRGQEARLRCSPMKGHSHVYWYRQLPEEGLKFMVYLQKENIIDESGMPKERFSAEFPKEGPSILRIQQVVRGDSAAYFCASSPASGLRNEQFFGPGTRLTVL.

DNA of the CDR3: TGCAGCGCTGGATACCAACTTGGACTAGCGCATAACACCGGGGAGCTGTTTTTT. Translation: CSAGYQLGLAHNTGELFF. The V call is TRBV29-1, the J call TRBJ2-2, with TRBD2 matching over 9 bases. V was clipped by 7 bases and J by 2 bases; unmatched bases: 17. CDR1 is SQVTM and CDR2 is ANQGSEA in the germline V gene. The CDR3 is 18 residues long.

The chain recombines TRBV30 with TRBJ1-5; a possible D gene is TRBD1 (5 bases). Trimming stripped 3 bases from V and 0 bases from J, with 21 bases between. The CDR3 totals 18 residues. Germline assignment: CDR1 GTSNPN and CDR2 SVGIG (reference sequence). CDR3 sequence: CAWSATGTAINSNQPQHF. CDR3 DNA sequence: TGTGCCTGGAGCGCCACCGGGACGGCCATTAATAGCAATCAGCCCCAGCATTTT.

The V and J genes are TRBV25-1 and TRBJ2-5; D gene ambiguous. Trimming cost V 5 bases and J 2 bases, with 6 bases left between them. The CDR3 spans 12 residues. Germline V gene data show CDR1 as MGHDK and CDR2 as SYGVNS. The CDR3, as DNA: TGTGCCAGCAGTTCTCTTCAAGAGACCCAGTACTTC. It codes for CASSSLQETQYF.

The chain uses TRBV7-8 and TRBJ2-4, with D uncertain. The CDR3 extends over 14 amino acids. Trimming cost V 5 bases and J 7 bases, with 15 bases left between them. Germline CDR1 SGHVS, CDR2 FQNEAQ. The CDR3 coding sequence is TGTGCCAGCAGCCACCGGTTTCCAACTAACATTCAGTACTTC. This translates into CASSHRFPTNIQYF.